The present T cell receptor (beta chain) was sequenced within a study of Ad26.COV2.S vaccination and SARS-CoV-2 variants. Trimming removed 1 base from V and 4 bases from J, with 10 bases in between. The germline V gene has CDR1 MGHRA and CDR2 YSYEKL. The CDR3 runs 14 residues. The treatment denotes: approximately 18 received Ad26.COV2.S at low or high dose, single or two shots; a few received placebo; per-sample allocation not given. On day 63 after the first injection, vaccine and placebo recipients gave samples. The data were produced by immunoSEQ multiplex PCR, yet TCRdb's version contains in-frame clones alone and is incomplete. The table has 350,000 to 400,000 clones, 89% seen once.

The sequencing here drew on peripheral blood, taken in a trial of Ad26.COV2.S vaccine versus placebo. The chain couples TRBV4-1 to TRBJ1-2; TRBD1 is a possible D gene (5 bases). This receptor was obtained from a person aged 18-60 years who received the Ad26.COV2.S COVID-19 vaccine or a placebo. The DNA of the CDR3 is TGCGCCAGCAGCCAAGGGCCGGGGCTCTATGGCTACACCTTC. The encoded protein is CASSQGPGLYGYTF.